The 19 T cell receptor beta chains below were found in one sample sequenced in a study of T-cell reconstitution after alpha-beta-depleted transplantation in children. Unique molecular identifiers were used to barcode this TCRbeta library. TCRdb re-derived calls from the PCR reads in MiXCR, one entry per CDR3 protein. The sample contains some 300,000 distinct CDR3 sequences, 10% of which appear only once. Source: PBMCs from the stem cell graft donor, taken from the stem cell graft. The receptor set was obtained from a human donor who donated a stem cell graft to a child with acute lymphoblastic leukemia.

This clonotype was seen a handful of times. The chain combines TRBV11-2 with TRBJ2-7, with TRBD2 identical over 9 bases. V lost 5 bases and J lost 2; bases outside the gene matches: 10. The CDR3 spans 16 residues. Germline V CDR1 and CDR2: SGHAT, FQNNGV. CDR3 sequence reads: CASSPVTSGPTYEQYF. The CDR3, as DNA: TGTGCCAGCAGCCCTGTGACTAGCGGCCCGACCTACGAGCAGTACTTC.

This clonotype occurred a few times. The genes are TRBV5-1 and TRBJ2-5; TRBD2 is a possible D gene (5 bases). V was clipped by 0 bases and J by 2 bases, with 11 bases between them. Germline V gene data show CDR1 as SGHRS and CDR2 as YFSETQ. CDR3 length: 15 amino acids. The CDR3 loop is CASSLGETVQETQYF. The CDR3 region has the DNA TGCGCCAGCAGCTTGGGGGAGACCGTGCAAGAGACCCAGTACTTC.

This clonotype was recorded a few times. The chain links TRBV20-1 to TRBJ2-1; D is unclear. V shed 0 bases and J shed 5 bases, with 14 bases lying between them. CDR1 is DFQATT and CDR2 is SNEGSKA in the germline V gene (reference sequence). This CDR3 contains 15 residues. The CDR3 region is CSARDYRGRNNEQFF. The CDR3 bases are TGCAGTGCTAGAGATTATCGCGGTCGGAACAATGAGCAGTTCTTC.

This clonotype was detected ten times or more. The V gene is TRBV21-1, the J gene TRBJ2-2; TRBD2 is taken as the D call from the table, unchecked against the DNA. TRBV21-1 is shown as a pseudogene. This CDR3 has 17 residues. This chain's CDR3 is CASSKVPAGGMAGELFF. For the CDR3, the DNA is TGTGCCAGCAGCAAAGTCCCAGCGGGAGGTATGGCCGGGGAGCTGTTTTTT.

This clonotype has only a few counts. The chain couples TRBV5-1 to TRBJ2-3; D not resolved. Germline V gene data show CDR1 as SGHRS and CDR2 as YFSETQ. V lost 3 bases, J lost 4 bases, and 9 bases lay in between. CDR3 length: 13 residues. CDR3 bases: TGCGCCAGCAGCTCTGACCGCCCAGATACGCAGTATTTT. Translating it yields CASSSDRPDTQYF. The full variable domain, completed using reference TRBV5-1 and TRBJ2-3, is KAGVTQTPRYLIKTRGQQVTLSCSPISGHRSVSWYQQTPGQGLQFLFEYFSETQRNKGNFPGRFSGRQFSNSRSEMNVSTLELGDSALYLCASSSDRPDTQYFGPGTRLTVL.

This clonotype appeared a few times. V is TRBV28 and J is TRBJ1-6; D is perhaps TRBD1 (6 bases). In germline, CDR1 is MDHEN, CDR2 SYDVKM. Trimming removed 5 bases from V and 7 bases from J, with 12 bases in between. The CDR3 is 14 residues long. The CDR3 sequence: CASSTGTQNSPLHF. The CDR3 nucleotides are TGTGCCAGCAGTACGGGGACACAGAATTCACCCCTCCACTTT. Filled out from reference TRBV28 and TRBJ1-6, the complete variable domain reads DVKVTQSSRYLVKRTGEKVFLECVQDMDHENMFWYRQDPGLGLRLIYFSYDVKMKEKGDIPEGYSVSREKKERFSLILESASTNQTSMYLCASSTGTQNSPLHFGNGTRLTVT.

This rearrangement joins TRBV20-1 to TRBJ2-7, with 13 positions matching TRBD2. V dropped 5 bases and J dropped 2; count of bases not matched to a gene: 6. CDR3 length: 15 residues. The germline V gene encodes CDR1 DFQATT and CDR2 SNEGSKA (reference sequence). Here the CDR3 reads CSALSGTSGAYEQYF. The DNA for the CDR3 is TGCAGTGCTTTATCCGGGACTAGCGGGGCCTACGAGCAGTACTTC.

This clonotype was recorded a few times. The chain is built from TRBV6-5 and TRBJ1-1; tentatively, D is TRBD1 (6 bases). Per the germline V gene, CDR1 is MNHEY and CDR2 is SVGAGI. With 6 bases removed from V and 4 bases from J, the gap between germline ends came to 9 bases. The CDR3 has 12 residues. DNA of the CDR3: TGTGCCAGCAGACAACAGGGCACTGAAGCTTTCTTT. This translates into CASRQQGTEAFF.

There are many counts of this clonotype. The chain recombines TRBV7-9 with TRBJ2-1; 14 bases match TRBD2. The V gene's germline CDR1 is SEHNR and CDR2 FQNEAQ (reference sequence). With 3 bases clipped from V and 8 bases from J, the junction kept 6 bases outside the gene matches. CDR3 size: 16 residues. CDR3 loop: CASSLSGTSGSYEQFF. CDR3 nucleotides: TGTGCCAGCAGCTTGTCCGGGACTAGCGGGAGTTATGAGCAGTTCTTC.

In this sample, this clonotype turned up a few times. The junction does not match germline at one end; this may be a read error. The chain carries TRBV7-7 and TRBJ2-2; D is perhaps TRBD1 (5 bases). The CDR3 is made up of 14 amino acids. The germline V gene encodes CDR1 SSHAT and CDR2 FNYEAQ (reference sequence). CDR3: CASSLGRGPGELFF. The CDR3, as DNA: TGTGCTAGCAGCTTAGGAAGGGGTCCCGGGGAGCTGTTTTTT.

The chain uses TRBV20-1 and TRBJ2-7; D unclear. Germline CDR1 reads DFQATT; CDR2 reads SNEGSKA (reference sequence). The CDR3 has 12 amino acids. V lost 3 bases, J lost 1 base, and 7 bases lay in between. For the CDR3, the DNA is TGCAGTGCTAGTAAGCTTTCCTACGAGCAGTACTTC. Protein sequence: CSASKLSYEQYF.

The sample holds a few counts of this clonotype. V gene TRBV5-1 combines with J gene TRBJ2-7; D uncertain. The germline gives CDR1 SGHRS, CDR2 YFSETQ. Trimming cost V 0 bases and J 2 bases, with 12 bases left between them. The CDR3 runs 15 residues. The CDR3 is CASSLGPASTYEQYF. CDR3 DNA: TGCGCCAGCAGCTTGGGGCCAGCCAGTACCTACGAGCAGTACTTC.

This clonotype appeared many times. The chain has TRBV5-1 and TRBJ2-2, with D perhaps TRBD2 (5 bases). CDR3 size: 15 residues. In germline, CDR1 is SGHRS, CDR2 YFSETQ. V lost 4 bases and J 3 bases, leaving 13 bases between the germline ends. CDR3 sequence reads: CASSLLGADTGELFF. The CDR3 DNA is TGCGCCAGCAGCCTTTTGGGAGCCGACACCGGGGAGCTGTTTTTT.

The chain combines TRBV5-1 with TRBJ1-1; 7 bases line up with TRBD1. CDR3 length equals 14 residues. The trim removed 1 base at V and 1 base at J, leaving 1 base unmatched. CDR1 is SGHRS, CDR2 YFSETQ, per germline. The DNA of the CDR3 is TGCGCCAGCAGCTTGTGGACAGGGAACACTGAAGCTTTCTTT. Its translation is CASSLWTGNTEAFF. The entire variable domain, with the rest obtained from reference TRBV5-1 and TRBJ1-1, is as follows: KAGVTQTPRYLIKTRGQQVTLSCSPISGHRSVSWYQQTPGQGLQFLFEYFSETQRNKGNFPGRFSGRQFSNSRSEMNVSTLELGDSALYLCASSLWTGNTEAFFGQGTRLTVV.

This clonotype turned up a few times. V is TRBV12-3 or TRBV12-4 and J is TRBJ1-5, with D possibly being TRBD1 (5 bases). V was cut by 6 bases and J by 5 bases, with 17 bases left in between. The CDR3 totals 15 residues. The CDR3 protein is CASSIGGEGYQPQHF. The CDR3 nucleotides read TGTGCCAGCAGCATCGGCGGTGAGGGGTATCAGCCCCAGCATTTT.

This clonotype was counted only a few times. The gene calls are TRBV10-3 and TRBJ1-1; no definite D call. Trimming shortened V by 0 bases and J by 1 base, and 12 bases separated the two germline ends. Germline V gene lookup returns CDR1 ENHRY and CDR2 SYGVKD. The CDR3 spans 16 residues. The CDR3 region has the DNA TGTGCCATCAGTGAGTCGACTCTTTGGGGGAACACTGAAGCTTTCTTT. The encoded protein is CAISESTLWGNTEAFF.

This chain uses TRBV7-8 with TRBJ2-1; a possible D gene is TRBD1 (6 bases). In germline, CDR1 is SGHVS, CDR2 FQNEAQ. The CDR3 consists of 15 residues. The V gene lost 5 bases and the J gene lost 5 bases, with 16 bases spanning the gap. CDR3 in amino acids: CASSHTGLDDNEQFF. As DNA, the CDR3 is TGTGCCAGCAGCCACACAGGGTTGGACGACAATGAGCAGTTCTTC.

The chain uses TRBV15 and TRBJ2-1, with 11 bases aligning to TRBD2. Germline V gene lookup returns CDR1 LNHNV and CDR2 YYDKDF (reference sequence). With 2 bases clipped from V and 12 bases from J, the junction kept 6 bases outside the gene matches. The CDR3 loop spans 14 amino acids. The CDR3 coding sequence is TGTGCCACCAGCAGATTAGCGGGAGGGCCGGGGCAGTTCTTC. Residues: CATSRLAGGPGQFF. Full variable domain (remainder filled in from reference TRBV15 and TRBJ2-1): DAMVIQNPRYQVTQFGKPVTLSCSQTLNHNVMYWYQQKSSQAPKLLFHYYDKDFNNEADTPDNFQSRRPNTSFCFLDIRSPGLGDTAMYLCATSRLAGGPGQFFGPGTRLTVL.

This clonotype was counted ten times or more. The chain has TRBV15 and TRBJ2-1; no reliable D call. This CDR3 comprises 13 residues. Germline V CDR1 and CDR2: LNHNV, YYDKDF (reference sequence). V gave up 0 bases and J gave up 6 bases, with 6 bases separating them. The CDR3 DNA reads as TGTGCCACCAGCAGAGATATTCTCAATGAGCAGTTCTTC. This encodes CATSRDILNEQFF. The full variable domain, completed using reference TRBV15 and TRBJ2-1, is DAMVIQNPRYQVTQFGKPVTLSCSQTLNHNVMYWYQQKSSQAPKLLFHYYDKDFNNEADTPDNFQSRRPNTSFCFLDIRSPGLGDTAMYLCATSRDILNEQFFGPGTRLTVL.